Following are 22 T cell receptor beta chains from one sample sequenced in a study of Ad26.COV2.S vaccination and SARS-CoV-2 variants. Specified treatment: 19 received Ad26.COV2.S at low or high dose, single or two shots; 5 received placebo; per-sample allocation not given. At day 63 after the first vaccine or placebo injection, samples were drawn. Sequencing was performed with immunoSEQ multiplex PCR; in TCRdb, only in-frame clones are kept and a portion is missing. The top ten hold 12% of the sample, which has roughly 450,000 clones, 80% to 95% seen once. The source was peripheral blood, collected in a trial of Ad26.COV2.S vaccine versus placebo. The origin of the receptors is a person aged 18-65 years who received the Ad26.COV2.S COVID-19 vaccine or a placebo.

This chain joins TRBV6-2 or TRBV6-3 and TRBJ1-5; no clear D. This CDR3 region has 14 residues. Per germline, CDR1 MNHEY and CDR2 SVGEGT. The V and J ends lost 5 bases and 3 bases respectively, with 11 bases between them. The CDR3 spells CASSRGPYNQPQHF. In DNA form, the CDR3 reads TGTGCCAGCAGTAGAGGTCCTTACAATCAGCCCCAGCATTTT.

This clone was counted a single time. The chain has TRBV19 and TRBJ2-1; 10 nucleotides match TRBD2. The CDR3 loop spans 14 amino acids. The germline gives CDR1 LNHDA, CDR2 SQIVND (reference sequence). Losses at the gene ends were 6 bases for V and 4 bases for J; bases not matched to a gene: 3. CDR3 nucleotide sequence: TGTGCCAGTAGAAGCGGGAGGGGATACAATGAGCAGTTCTTC. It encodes CASRSGRGYNEQFF. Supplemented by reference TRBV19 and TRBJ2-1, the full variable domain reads DGGITQSPKYLFRKEGQNVTLSCEQNLNHDAMYWYRQDPGQGLRLIYYSQIVNDFQKGDIAEGYSVSREKKESFPLTVTSAQKNPTAFYLCASRSGRGYNEQFFGPGTRLTVL.

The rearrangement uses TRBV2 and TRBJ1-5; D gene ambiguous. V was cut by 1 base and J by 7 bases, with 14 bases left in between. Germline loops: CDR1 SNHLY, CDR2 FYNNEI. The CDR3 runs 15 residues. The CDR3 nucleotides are TGTGCCAGCAGTGAAGGTACCCTAAAGGTCCAGCCCCAGCATTTT. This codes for CASSEGTLKVQPQHF.

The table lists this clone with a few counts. CDR3 sequence (DNA): TGTGCCAGCAGCTTCTCCAGGGGCCTGAACACTGAAGCTTTCTTT. Amino acids: CASSFSRGLNTEAFF. This chain joins TRBV7-2 and TRBJ1-1, with D possibly TRBD1 on 6 matching bases. V was trimmed by 3 bases and J by 0 bases, leaving 11 bases between them. The germline V gene has CDR1 SGHTA and CDR2 FQGNSA. This CDR3 contains 15 residues.

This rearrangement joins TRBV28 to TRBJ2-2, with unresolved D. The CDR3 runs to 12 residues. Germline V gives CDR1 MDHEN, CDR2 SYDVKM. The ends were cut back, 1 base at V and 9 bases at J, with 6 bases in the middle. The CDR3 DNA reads TGTGCCAGCAGTTTATCGCCACGGGAGCTGTTTTTT. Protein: CASSLSPRELFF.

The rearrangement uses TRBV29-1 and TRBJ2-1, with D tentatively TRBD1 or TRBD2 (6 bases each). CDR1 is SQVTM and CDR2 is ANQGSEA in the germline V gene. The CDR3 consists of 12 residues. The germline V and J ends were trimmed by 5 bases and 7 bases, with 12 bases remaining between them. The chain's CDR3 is CSVRRGVNEQFF. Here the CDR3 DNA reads TGCAGCGTTCGTAGGGGGGTGAATGAGCAGTTCTTC.

The CDR3 nucleotides are TGTGCCAGCAGGCCGGGCCCCCAGGGCACTGAAGCTTTCTTT. Protein product: CASRPGPQGTEAFF. J is TRBJ1-1 and V is TRBV6-5; weak D call: TRBD1 (5 bases). CDR1 MNHEY and CDR2 SVGAGI come from the germline V gene. The germline V and J ends were trimmed by 6 bases and 4 bases, with 15 bases remaining between them. CDR3 length equals 14 residues.

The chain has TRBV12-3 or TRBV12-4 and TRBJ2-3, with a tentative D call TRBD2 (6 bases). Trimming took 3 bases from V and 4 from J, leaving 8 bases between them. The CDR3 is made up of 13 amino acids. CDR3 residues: CASSLEGPDTQYF. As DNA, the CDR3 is TGTGCCAGCAGTTTGGAGGGTCCAGATACGCAGTATTTT.

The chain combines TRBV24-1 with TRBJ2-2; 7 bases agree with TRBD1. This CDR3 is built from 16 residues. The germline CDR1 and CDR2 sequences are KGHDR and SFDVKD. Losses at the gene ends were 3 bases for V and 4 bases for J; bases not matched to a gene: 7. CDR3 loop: CATSDTTGDRTGELFF. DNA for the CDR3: TGTGCCACCAGTGATACAACAGGGGATCGCACCGGGGAGCTGTTTTTT.

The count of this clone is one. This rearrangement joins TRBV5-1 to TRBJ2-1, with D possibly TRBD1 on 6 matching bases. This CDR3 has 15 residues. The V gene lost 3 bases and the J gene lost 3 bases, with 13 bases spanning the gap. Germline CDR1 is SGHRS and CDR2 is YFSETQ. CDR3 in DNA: TGCGCCAGCAGCTGGCAAGGACAGCACTACAATGAGCAGTTCTTC. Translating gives CASSWQGQHYNEQFF.

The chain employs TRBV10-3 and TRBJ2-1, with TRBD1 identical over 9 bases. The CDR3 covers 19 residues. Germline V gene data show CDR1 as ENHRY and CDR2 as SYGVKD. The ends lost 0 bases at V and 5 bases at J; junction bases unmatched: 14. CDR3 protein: CAISESATGGWVGNNEQFF. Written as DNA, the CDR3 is TGTGCCATCAGTGAGTCGGCAACAGGGGGCTGGGTGGGTAACAATGAGCAGTTCTTC.

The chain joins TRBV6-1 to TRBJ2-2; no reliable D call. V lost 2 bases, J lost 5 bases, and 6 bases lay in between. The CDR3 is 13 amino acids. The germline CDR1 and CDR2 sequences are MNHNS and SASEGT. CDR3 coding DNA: TGTGCCAGCAGTGAATACCTTACCGGGGAGCTGTTTTTT. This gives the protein CASSEYLTGELFF.

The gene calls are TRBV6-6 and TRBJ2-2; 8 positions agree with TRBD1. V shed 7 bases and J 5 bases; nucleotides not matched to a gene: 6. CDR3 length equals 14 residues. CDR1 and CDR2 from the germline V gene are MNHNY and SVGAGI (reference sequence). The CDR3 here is CASTLGQGTGELFF. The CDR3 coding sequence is TGTGCCAGCACCCTCGGACAGGGAACCGGGGAGCTGTTTTTT.

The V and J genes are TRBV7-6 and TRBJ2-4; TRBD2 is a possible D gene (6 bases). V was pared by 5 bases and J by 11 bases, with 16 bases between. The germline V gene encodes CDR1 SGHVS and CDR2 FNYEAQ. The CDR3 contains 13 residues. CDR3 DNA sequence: TGTGCCAGCAGCCCCGGCCGGGGGACCCTTCAGTACTTC. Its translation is CASSPGRGTLQYF.

CDR3 loop: CASSLSKEYEQFF. The DNA of the CDR3 is TGTGCCAGCAGTTTGAGTAAGGAATATGAGCAGTTCTTC. The chain uses TRBV27 and TRBJ2-1, with D unresolved. This CDR3 region has 13 residues. Germline loops: CDR1 MNHEY, CDR2 SMNVEV (reference sequence). V gave up 3 bases and J gave up 8 bases, with 11 bases separating them.

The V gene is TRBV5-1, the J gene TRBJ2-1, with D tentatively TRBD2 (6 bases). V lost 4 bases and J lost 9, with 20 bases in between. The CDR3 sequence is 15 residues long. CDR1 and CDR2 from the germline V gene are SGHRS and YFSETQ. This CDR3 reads CASSRGTPLSVEQFF. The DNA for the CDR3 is TGCGCCAGCAGCCGTGGGACTCCTCTATCAGTTGAGCAGTTCTTC.

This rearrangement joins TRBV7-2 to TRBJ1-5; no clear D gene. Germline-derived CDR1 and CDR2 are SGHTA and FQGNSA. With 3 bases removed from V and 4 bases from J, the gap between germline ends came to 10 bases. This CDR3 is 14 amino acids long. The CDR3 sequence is CASSFSGRNQPQHF. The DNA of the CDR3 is TGTGCCAGCAGCTTCTCCGGGAGAAATCAGCCCCAGCATTTT.

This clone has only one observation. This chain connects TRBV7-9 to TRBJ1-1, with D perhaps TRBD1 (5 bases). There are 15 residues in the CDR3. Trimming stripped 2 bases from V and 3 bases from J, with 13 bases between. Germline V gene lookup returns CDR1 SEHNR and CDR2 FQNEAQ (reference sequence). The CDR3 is CASSLMGGRDTEAFF. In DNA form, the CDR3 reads TGTGCCAGCAGCTTAATGGGGGGGAGAGACACTGAAGCTTTCTTT.

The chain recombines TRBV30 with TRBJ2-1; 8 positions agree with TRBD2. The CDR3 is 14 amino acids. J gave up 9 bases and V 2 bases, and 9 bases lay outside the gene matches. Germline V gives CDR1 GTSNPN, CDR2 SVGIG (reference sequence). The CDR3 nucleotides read TGTGCCTGGAGTAGTCTGGCGGGAGGATCTGAGCAGTTCTTC. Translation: CAWSSLAGGSEQFF.

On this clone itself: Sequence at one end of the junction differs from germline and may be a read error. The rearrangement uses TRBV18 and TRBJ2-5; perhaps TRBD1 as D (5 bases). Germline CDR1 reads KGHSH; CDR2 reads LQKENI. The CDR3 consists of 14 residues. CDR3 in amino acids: CASSPGASQVTQYF. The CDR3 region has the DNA TGTGCCAGCTCACCAGGGGCGTCCCAAGTGACCCAGTACTTC.

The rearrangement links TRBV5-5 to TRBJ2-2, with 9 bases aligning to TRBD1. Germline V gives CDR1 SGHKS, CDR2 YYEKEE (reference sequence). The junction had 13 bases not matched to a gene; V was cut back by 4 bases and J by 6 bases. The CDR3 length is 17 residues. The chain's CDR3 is CASSRNRGRGGPGELFF. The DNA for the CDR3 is TGTGCCAGCAGCCGAAACAGGGGGCGGGGAGGACCCGGGGAGCTGTTTTTT.

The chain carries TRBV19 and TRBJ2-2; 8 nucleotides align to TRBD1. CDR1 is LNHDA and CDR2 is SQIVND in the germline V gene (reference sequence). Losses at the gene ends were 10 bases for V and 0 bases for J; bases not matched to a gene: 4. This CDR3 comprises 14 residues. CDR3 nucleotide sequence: TGTGCCACCTCAGGGGGCGCGAACACCGGGGAGCTGTTTTTT. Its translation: CATSGGANTGELFF.